Detailed here is one T cell receptor beta chain. Its antigen is not identified. The sample comes from a study of cytomegalovirus exposure and HLA in healthy donors. In the study overall: Within the Caucasian-associated ancestry cluster were roughly 79% of the approximately 400 genotyped donors. Regarding the study as a whole: A later analysis found most CMV-associated TCR beta chains apparently HLA-restricted. Among the most significant clusters, several appeared linked to common viral pathogens in a later analysis. A later analysis linked about 17,000 TCR beta sequences to HLA alleles at 0.05 false discovery rate.

In the PCR, 60 Vbeta and 13 Jbeta primers were used. Repertoires were generated with immunoSEQ multiplex PCR, while TCRdb's copy carries only in-frame clones and drops some. In the table there are 110,000 to 150,000 clones, over 60% of which are singletons. Sequencing input: PBMCs. The clonotype originates from a middle-aged man in good health and CMV-seronegative.

DNA of the CDR3: TGCGCCAGCAGCCTTTTACCGGGACAGCGCTCCTACGAGCAGTACTTC. It specifies CASSLLPGQRSYEQYF. The chain links TRBV4-1 to TRBJ2-7, with 7 bases identical to TRBD1. The length of the CDR3 is 16 residues. Germline loops: CDR1 MGHRA, CDR2 YSYEKL. Trimming at V came to 4 bases and at J to 0 bases, leaving 9 bases not matched to a gene.